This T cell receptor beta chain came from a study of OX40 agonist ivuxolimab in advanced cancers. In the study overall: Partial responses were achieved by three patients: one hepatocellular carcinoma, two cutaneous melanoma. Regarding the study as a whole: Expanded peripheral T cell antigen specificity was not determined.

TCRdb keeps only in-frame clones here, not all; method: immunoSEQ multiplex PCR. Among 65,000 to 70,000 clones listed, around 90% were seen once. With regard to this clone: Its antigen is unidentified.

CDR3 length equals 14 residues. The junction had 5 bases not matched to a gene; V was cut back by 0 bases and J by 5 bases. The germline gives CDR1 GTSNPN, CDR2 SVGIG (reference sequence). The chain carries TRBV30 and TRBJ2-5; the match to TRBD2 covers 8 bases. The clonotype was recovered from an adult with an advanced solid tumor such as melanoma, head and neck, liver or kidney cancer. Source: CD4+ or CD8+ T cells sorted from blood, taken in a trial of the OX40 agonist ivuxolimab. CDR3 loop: CAWSVGGGSETQYF. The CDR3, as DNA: TGTGCCTGGAGTGTAGGCGGGGGGTCGGAGACCCAGTACTTC. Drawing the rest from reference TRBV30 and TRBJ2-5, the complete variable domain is SQTIHQWPATLVQPVGSPLSLECTVEGTSNPNLYWYRQAAGRGLQLLFYSVGIGQISSEVPQNLSASRPQDRQFILSSKKLLLSDSGFYLCAWSVGGGSETQYFGPGTRLLVL.